The subject of this entry is one T cell receptor beta chain. Its antigen is undetermined. Germline V gene sequence: CDR1 SNHLY, CDR2 FYNNEI. V dropped 7 bases and J dropped 3 bases, with 10 bases sitting between them. The CDR3 extends over 12 amino acids. These data come from a study of cytomegalovirus exposure and HLA in healthy donors. Generated by immunoSEQ multiplex PCR, the TCRdb table keeps only in-frame clones and is missing some. This sample has over 100,000 clones, with about 88% found just once. General study results and limits: The classifier, whose performance was assessed in both the original and validation cohorts, reportedly diagnosed cytomegalovirus status with high specificity and sensitivity. Specificity of a few CMV-associated chains for CMV antigens was verified in vitro.

Sequences were obtained from PBMCs. The V and J genes are TRBV2 and TRBJ2-7; D not certain. The sequence came from a woman younger than 30 in good health and CMV-seronegative. Here the CDR3 reads CASKFGVYEQYF. CDR3 sequence (DNA): TGTGCCAGCAAGTTTGGAGTCTACGAGCAGTACTTC.